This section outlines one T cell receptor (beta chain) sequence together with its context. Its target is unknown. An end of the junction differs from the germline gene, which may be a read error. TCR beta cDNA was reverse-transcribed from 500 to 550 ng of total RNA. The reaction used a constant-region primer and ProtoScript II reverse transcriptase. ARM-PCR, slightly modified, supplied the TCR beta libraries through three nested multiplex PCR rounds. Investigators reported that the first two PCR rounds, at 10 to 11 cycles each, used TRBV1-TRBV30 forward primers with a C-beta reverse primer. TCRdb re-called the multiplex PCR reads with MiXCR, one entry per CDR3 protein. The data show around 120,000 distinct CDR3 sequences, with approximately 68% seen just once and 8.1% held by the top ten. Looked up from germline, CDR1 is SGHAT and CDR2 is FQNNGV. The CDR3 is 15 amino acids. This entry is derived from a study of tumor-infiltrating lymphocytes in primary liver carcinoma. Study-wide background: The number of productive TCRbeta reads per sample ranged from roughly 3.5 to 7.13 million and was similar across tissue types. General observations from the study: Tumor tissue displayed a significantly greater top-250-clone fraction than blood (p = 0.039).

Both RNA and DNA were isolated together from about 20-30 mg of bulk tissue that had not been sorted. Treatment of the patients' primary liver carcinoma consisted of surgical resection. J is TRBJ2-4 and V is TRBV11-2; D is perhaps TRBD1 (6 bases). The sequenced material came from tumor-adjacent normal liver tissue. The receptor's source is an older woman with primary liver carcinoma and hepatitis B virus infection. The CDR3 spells CVSSLVGGIGNIQYF. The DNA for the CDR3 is TGTGTCAGCAGCTTAGTAGGGGGTATAGGCAACATTCAGTACTTC.